Sequencing of this T cell receptor beta chain was carried out in a study of T-cell memory formation after mild COVID-19. Study context: Clusters of TCRs were largely donor specific.

As for this clonotype: Its target is not known.

Germline V gene sequence: CDR1 SNHLY, CDR2 FYNNEI. The CDR3 has 14 amino acids. Trimming cost V 9 bases and J 3 bases; bases outside gene matches: 9. TCRdb processed the 5' RACE reads anew with MiXCR; each CDR3 protein has one entry. Altogether around 340,000 distinct CDR3 sequences are present, around 20% being singletons, with the ten largest covering around 12%. Study results and caveats: Memory from before infection featured some responding clones, which suggests cross-reactive memory joined. CD4+ contracting clones lay mainly in CM and EM, CD8+ ones in EMRA. Still unconfirmed is whether the second-wave clones peaking on day 37 recognized SARS-CoV-2.

The rearrangement uses TRBV2 and TRBJ2-7; 9 bases are shared with TRBD1. Material for sequencing was PBMCs or a T cell subset sorted from them (not recorded which). The origin of this receptor is an adult woman who had mild COVID-19 (a few samples of this study predate the infection). Cell type and time point are not known. This chain's CDR3 is CASHTGGFNYEQYF. CDR3 nucleotide sequence: TGTGCCAGTCACACAGGGGGCTTTAACTACGAGCAGTACTTC.